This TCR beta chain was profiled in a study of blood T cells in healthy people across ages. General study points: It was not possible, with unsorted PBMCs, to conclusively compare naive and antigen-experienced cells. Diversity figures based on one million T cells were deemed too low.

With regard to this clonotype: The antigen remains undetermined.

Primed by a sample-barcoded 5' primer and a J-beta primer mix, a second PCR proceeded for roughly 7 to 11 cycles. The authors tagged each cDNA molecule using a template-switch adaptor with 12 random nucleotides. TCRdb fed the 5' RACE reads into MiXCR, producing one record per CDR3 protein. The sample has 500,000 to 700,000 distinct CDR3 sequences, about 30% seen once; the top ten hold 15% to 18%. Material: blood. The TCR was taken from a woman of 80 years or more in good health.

The CDR3 loop is CAWSAYSPGIQPQHF. The CDR3 DNA reads as TGTGCCTGGAGTGCCTACTCCCCAGGGATTCAGCCCCAGCATTTT. The chain carries TRBV30 and TRBJ1-5; tentatively, D is TRBD1 (5 bases). The germline gives CDR1 GTSNPN, CDR2 SVGIG (reference sequence). The V and J ends lost 1 base and 6 bases respectively, with 16 bases between them. The CDR3 runs to 15 residues.